Sequencing of this T cell receptor beta chain was carried out in a study of long-term antiretroviral therapy in people with HIV (dated by TCRdb to the early 2020s). Background on the whole study: The earliest samples were collected roughly a decade before the 2015 WHO recommendation for immediate ART, at a time when ART was usually postponed until CD4 counts fell. This retrospective serial study examined whether starting ART and sustained HIV suppression were associated with changes in the composition and diversity of the TRB repertoire in peripheral blood. From 30 adults with confirmed HIV infection, the cohort provided 150 to 200 cryopreserved PBMC samples, gathered serially across a mean of about six years (range 1-12). Of the roughly 32 participants with HIV, about twelve were female. No cross-contamination during QIAcube processing turned up in test extractions that ran a monoclonal T-cell line alongside approximately 35 polyclonal samples. Overall study outcomes, separate from this receptor: Limited PBMC availability meant only the TCR beta chain was sequenced, without alpha chain pairing. CDR3 length ranges in HIV repertoires were narrower than in controls, and network structure suggested an antigen-experienced repertoire with only a slight naive shift after ART. No data were available on ART adherence, viral resistance or therapy changes, limiting inferences about post-ART repertoire changes. The repertoire was dominated across all time points by expanded TRB clones identified before ART initiation, although this dominance was seen to fluctuate and to decrease in many PLHIV after ART. Starting ART was linked to a significant rise in TRB diversity, yet even with long-term ART the diversity remained significantly lower than in transplant donor controls. Because pre-ART samples had limited cell numbers, unsorted PBMC were profiled rather than sorted CD4+ and CD8+ T cells. The samples span the years 2004 to 2017, and the ART regimens used may be less effective than current regimens.

Per the germline V gene, MNHEY is the CDR1 and SVGAGI is the CDR2. The germline ends are 11 bases apart after V is trimmed by 6 bases and J by 0 bases. From its cysteine to its phenylalanine, the CDR3 spans 14 amino acids. Solely the CDR3 DNA is kept, with 42 bases framed from the first base. Participants were included only if at least one PBMC sample before ART initiation and at least two post-ART samples were available. All participants with HIV were treated in the United States of America. Cryopreserved samples of about 1-10 million PBMC were thawed and washed before DNA extraction. At the time of the earliest PBMC sample, participants with HIV were aged between roughly 20 and 54 years. Per participant, PBMC samples came from 1-4 timepoints prior to ART initiation and 2-8 timepoints following ART initiation, for a median of 7 samples. Serial HIV viral load, CD4+ T-cell count, ART history and demographic data were obtained for every participant. Genomic DNA was extracted from unsorted PBMC with a Qiagen kit on a QIAcube, processed in batches of 12 samples.

The immunoSEQ hsTCRB v3.0 assay was used at survey level resolution to sequence the TRB variable region. A depth of roughly 40,000-55,000 T-cell genomes per sample was targeted for TRB sequencing. Pooled TRB libraries were sequenced on an Illumina MiSeq with a v3 150-cycle kit. Turning to the authors' computational methods: Analysis of repertoires was carried out in R inside a reproducible Nextflow workflow spanning QC, data transformation and analysis. LymphoSeq2, an R package for exploring AIRR-Seq data, was used to implement custom analyses. A few samples that yielded fewer than 5000 total TRB sequences were excluded, so that around 190 HIV repertoires were analyzed. Among the 180 to 200 HIV repertoires that were kept, some 60 were collected before ART initiation and roughly 130 were collected after ART initiation. Each repertoire was downsampled to 5000 TRB nucleotide sequences, and summary statistics were averaged across 100 downsampling iterations. The analysis kept only TRB sequences whose CDR3 regions were at least seven amino acids long. Two measures captured diversity: a Shannon entropy-derived clonality score and the Gini coefficient. In the repertoire networks, any two of the top 5000 CDR3 amino acid sequences were linked whenever the two sequences differed by an edit distance of one. GLIPH2 predicted antigen specificity groups and MHC restriction for TRB CDR3 amino acid sequences. To flag known CMV, EBV, HIV or tissue antigen associations, CDR3 amino acid sequences were matched against VDJdb and McPAS-TCR. Pre-ART, post-ART and control groups were compared with Wilcoxon signed-rank tests and Holm-Bonferroni correction. TCRdb provides this immuneACCESS table in a form limited to in-frame rearrangements. Some clones are lacking; in checked studies, under half of them reflect an unresolved V gene, and why the rest are absent is not known. V and J calls and clone size are those listed in that table; D and trimming were worked out from the DNA. The sample table contains 15,000 to 20,000 clones; only one count was recorded for about 77% of them. The ten largest clones represent almost 8% of the sample.

As for this clone: Its specific antigen is unknown. No per-base quality is available; no much larger clone lies one base away.

The source was unsorted PBMCs, collected at the start of antiretroviral therapy, before treatment. The clonotype comes from a woman in her thirties or forties with HIV. The rearranged chain carries TRBV6-5 and TRBJ1-2, with TRBD1 tentatively as D gene (5 bases match). The encoded CDR3 is CASSARQSNYGYTF. The DNA sequence is given as TGTGCCAGCAGCGCTCGACAGTCTAACTATGGCTACACCTTC.